These 15 T cell receptor beta chains originate from one sample sequenced in a study of graft-versus-host responses after intestinal transplantation (dated by TCRdb to 2020 to 2022). Libraries were prepared through the immunoSEQ multiplex PCR assay. In its TCRdb copy, this immuneACCESS table keeps in-frame sequences only and misses some clones. Where compared with another copy, unresolved V genes explain less than half of these, and the others have no known cause. This sample comprises about 50,000 clones, around 84% of them detected only once. Of the sample, around 0.5% falls within the top ten clones. The sample's time point, from its label and the paper: cells obtained before transplantation from donor or recipient. These receptors' antigens are unknown. Source: unstimulated CD4+ T cells sorted from spleen or lymph node cells, taken before transplant. These receptor sequences come from a human donor who was the organ donor for an intestinal transplant.

The chain couples TRBV6-5 to TRBJ1-2; D uncertain. There are 12 residues in the CDR3. The V and J ends lost 1 base and 4 bases respectively, with 4 bases between them. Per the germline V gene, CDR1 is MNHEY and CDR2 is SVGAGI. The CDR3 DNA reads TGTGCCAGCAGTTACTGGGGCTATGGCTACACCTTC. The encoded protein is CASSYWGYGYTF.

This clone was picked up one time. The rearrangement joins TRBV6-1 to TRBJ1-1; D gene uncertain. This CDR3 is 8 amino acids long. In germline, CDR1 is MNHNS, CDR2 SASEGT. The V gene lost 6 bases and the J gene lost 10 bases, with 3 bases spanning the gap. In DNA, the CDR3 is TGTGCCAGCAGGGGAGCTTTCTTT. It encodes CASRGAFF.

The genes are TRBV29-1 and TRBJ2-7, with no clear D. This CDR3 contains 11 residues. CDR1 SQVTM and CDR2 ANQGSEA come from the germline V gene. V was pared by 5 bases and J by 2 bases, with 7 bases between. Here the CDR3 DNA reads TGCAGCGTTTTTCGGGCCTACGAGCAGTACTTC. This encodes CSVFRAYEQYF.

The rearrangement links TRBV6-1 to TRBJ1-6, with 7 bases that match TRBD1. This CDR3 comprises 13 residues. Germline CDR1 and CDR2: MNHNS and SASEGT. The J segment lost 10 bases and the V segment lost 6 bases, leaving 6 bases of the junction unmatched. The CDR3 reads CASRDRVGSPLHF. DNA for the CDR3: TGTGCCAGCAGAGACAGGGTAGGATCACCCCTCCACTTT.

For the CDR3, the DNA is TGTGCCAGCAGCTTAGTGTTAGGCCGGGGGAACACTGAAGCTTTCTTT. This translates into CASSLVLGRGNTEAFF. The chain links TRBV11-3 to TRBJ1-1; no clear D. The CDR3 has 16 amino acids. CDR1 SGHNT and CDR2 YENEEA come from the germline V gene. V shed 1 base and J shed 1 base, with 13 bases lying between them.

The chain joins TRBV7-9 to TRBJ2-1; 14 positions match TRBD2. The CDR3 totals 18 residues. The V segment lost 1 base and the J segment 0 bases; nucleotides outside the gene matches: 2. Germline CDR1 and CDR2: SEHNR and FQNEAQ (reference sequence). The CDR3 loop reads CASSLGGLAGASYNEQFF. Written as DNA, the CDR3 is TGTGCCAGCAGCTTAGGGGGACTAGCGGGGGCCTCCTACAATGAGCAGTTCTTC. The full variable domain, in which reference TRBV7-9 and TRBJ2-1 provide the parts outside the CDR3, is DTGVSQNPRHKITKRGQNVTFRCDPISEHNRLYWYRQTLGQGPEFLTYFQNEAQLEKSRLLSDRFSAERPKGSFSTLEIQRTEQGDSAMYLCASSLGGLAGASYNEQFFGPGTRLTVL.

The CDR3 sequence is CASSVSTNTEAFF. Here the CDR3 DNA reads TGTGCCAGCAGTGTAAGCACGAACACTGAAGCTTTCTTT. This chain links TRBV6-4 with TRBJ1-1; D unclear. CDR3 length equals 13 residues. The V and J ends lost 4 bases and 1 base respectively, with 7 bases between them. Germline assignment: CDR1 MRHNA and CDR2 SNTAGT.

CDR3 DNA: TGTGCCAGCAGGCAGGGGGTATCGTATGGCTACACCTTC. Protein product: CASRQGVSYGYTF. The V gene is TRBV6-1, the J gene TRBJ1-2; 7 bases agree with TRBD1. Losses at the gene ends were 6 bases for V and 5 bases for J; bases not matched to a gene: 6. The germline V gene encodes CDR1 MNHNS and CDR2 SASEGT. CDR3 size: 13 residues.

CDR3 region: CASSFQGLNTEAFF. CDR3 in DNA: TGTGCCAGCAGCTTTCAAGGGCTGAACACTGAAGCTTTCTTT. The chain recombines TRBV7-9 with TRBJ1-1; D remains unclear. There are 14 residues in the CDR3. Between the trimmed V and J ends, which lost 3 bases and 0 bases, there was a span of 8 bases. CDR1 is SEHNR, CDR2 FQNEAQ, per germline (reference sequence).

As for this clone: One junction end disagrees with the germline gene, perhaps due to a read error. The rearrangement uses TRBV5-5 and TRBJ1-3, with D tentatively TRBD1 (5 bases). CDR1 and CDR2 (germline): SGHKS, YYEKEE (reference sequence). This CDR3 contains 15 residues. CDR3 region: CVSSLIGGSGNTIYF. CDR3 bases: TGTGTCAGCAGCCTAATCGGGGGGTCAGGAAACACCATATATTTT.

J is TRBJ2-7 and V is TRBV7-2; D unclear. Trimming stripped 3 bases from V and 1 base from J, with 10 bases between. The CDR3 spans 14 residues. Germline CDR1 is SGHTA and CDR2 is FQGNSA. CDR3 nucleotides: TGTGCCAGCAGCTTGGGTCCAGCTTCCTACGAGCAGTACTTC. As protein: CASSLGPASYEQYF.

V usage is TRBV10-1 and J usage is TRBJ2-7; D is perhaps TRBD2 (5 bases). The CDR3 runs 14 residues. Germline V gene data show CDR1 as WNHNN and CDR2 as SYGVQD (reference sequence). The V gene lost 2 bases and the J gene lost 2 bases, with 10 bases spanning the gap. The CDR3 nucleotides read TGCGCCAGCAGTGAGAACAGACTACCCTACGAGCAGTACTTC. Its protein product is CASSENRLPYEQYF.

This clone was found a few times. The chain has TRBV4-1 and TRBJ2-7, with D maybe TRBD1 (6 bases). CDR3 length equals 14 residues. V lost 0 bases and J 0 bases, leaving 6 bases between the germline ends. CDR1 MGHRA and CDR2 YSYEKL come from the germline V gene. This chain's CDR3 is CASSQEDSSYEQYF. CDR3 coding DNA: TGCGCCAGCAGCCAAGAGGACAGCTCCTACGAGCAGTACTTC.

The chain recombines TRBV6-6 with TRBJ1-4; D remains ambiguous. The germline V gene encodes CDR1 MNHNY and CDR2 SVGAGI (reference sequence). The CDR3 has 15 amino acids. V was shortened by 6 bases and J by 2 bases, with 13 bases between the two germline ends. The CDR3 nucleotides read TGTGCCAGCAGAGAACAGAGTCGGACTAATGAAAAACTGTTTTTT. Its protein product is CASREQSRTNEKLFF.

The chain has TRBV5-5 and TRBJ1-1; 8 nucleotides align to TRBD1. Germline loops: CDR1 SGHKS, CDR2 YYEKEE (reference sequence). The CDR3 consists of 17 residues. The trim removed 4 bases at V and 1 base at J, leaving 12 bases unmatched. The CDR3 loop reads CASSHIHPGTGNTEAFF. The CDR3 DNA reads TGTGCCAGCAGCCACATACACCCCGGGACAGGGAACACTGAAGCTTTCTTT.